The clone carrying this TCR beta chain occurred a few times. This sample includes further DNA sequences coding for the same CDR3. The data belong to a study of beta chain features in type 1 diabetes. In the study overall: All samples together contributed approximately 100 million sorted cells for examination.

Expressed TCRB transcripts were sequenced after all isolated RNA was converted to cDNA. Clones were read by immunoSEQ multiplex PCR, and TCRdb kept only the in-frame ones, dropping some. The sample contains about 900,000 clones, 15% to 20% of which appear only once. The length of the CDR3 is 15 residues. The germline V gene has CDR1 MDHEN and CDR2 SYDVKM. J was trimmed by 0 bases and V by 5 bases; bases with no gene match: 2. The chain carries TRBV28 and TRBJ2-1; 9 nucleotides match TRBD2. This receptor was identified in a young woman in good health. The sample comprised naive CD4+ T cells from blood. CDR3 loop: CASSLSGSSYNEQFF. DNA of the CDR3: TGTGCCAGCAGTCTTAGCGGGAGCTCCTACAATGAGCAGTTCTTC.